Listed below are T cell receptor beta chains from one sample, sequenced in a study of cytomegalovirus exposure and HLA in healthy donors. Sequencing was performed with immunoSEQ multiplex PCR; in TCRdb, only in-frame clones are kept and a portion is missing. The sample carries fewer than 90,000 clones, just under 80% recorded once. Sequences were obtained from PBMCs. The receptors come from a male donor in good health and CMV-seropositive. The CDR3 runs from the conserved cysteine through the conserved F or W. A D gene is named only where the DNA matches it firmly. The listing skips clone size in some rows; elsewhere it reads once, few, many or a size class.

CDR3,DNA,D,V,size,J
CASSPGDVEGYEQYF,TGTGCCAGCAGCCCAGGGGATGTGGAAGGCTACGAGCAGTACTTC,.,TRBV21-1,.,TRBJ2-7
CASSPRTSGRNEQFF,TGTGCCAGCAGCCCACGGACTAGCGGACGAAATGAGCAGTTCTTC,TRBD2,TRBV7-9,.,TRBJ2-1
CASSPDLQKSNEKLFF,TGTGCCAGCTCACCCGATCTCCAGAAATCTAATGAAAAACTGTTTTTT,.,TRBV18,.,TRBJ1-4
CASSTPSTSAYEQYF,TGTGCCAGCAGTACCCCATCGACTAGCGCCTACGAGCAGTACTTC,TRBD2,TRBV28,.,TRBJ2-7
CSVDLTGHEQYF,TGCAGCGTTGATTTGACAGGTCACGAGCAGTACTTC,.,TRBV29-1,medium-sized,TRBJ2-7
CASSSGLEGLSEQFF,TGCGCCAGCAGCTCGGGACTAGAAGGTCTTAGCGAGCAGTTCTTC,TRBD2,TRBV5-1,few,TRBJ2-1
CASSDRASGSNNEQFF,TGTGCCAGCAGTGATCGTGCTAGCGGGAGTAACAATGAGCAGTTCTTC,TRBD2,TRBV25-1,.,TRBJ2-1
CASKSRDLPSGANVLTF,TGCGCCAGCAAGTCCCGGGACTTACCCTCTGGGGCCAACGTCCTGACTTTC,.,TRBV5-1,.,TRBJ2-6
CASSSWTSGSMTDTQYF,TGTGCCAGCAGCTCATGGACTAGCGGGAGTATGACAGATACGCAGTATTTT,TRBD2,TRBV5-4,.,TRBJ2-3
CASSFYYSGLNTEAFF,TGCGCCAGCAGCTTCTATTACTCGGGTTTGAACACTGAAGCTTTCTTT,.,TRBV5-1,.,TRBJ1-1
CASKKGDTRAWGYTF,TGTGCCAGCAAGAAGGGGGACACCCGGGCCTGGGGCTACACCTTC,.,TRBV6-5,few,TRBJ1-2
CASSLELRQSSYNEQFF,TGTGCCAGCAGCTTAGAGTTAAGACAGAGCTCCTACAATGAGCAGTTCTTC,.,TRBV11-2,.,TRBJ2-1
CATQQGRLSYGYTF,TGTGCCACTCAACAGGGGAGGCTTAGCTATGGCTACACCTTC,TRBD1,TRBV19,.,TRBJ1-2
CASSWPAQGAYGYTF,TGTGCCAGCAGCTGGCCGGCCCAGGGGGCATACGGCTACACCTTC,TRBD1,TRBV5-4,.,TRBJ1-2
CASEGLAGGQQFF,TGCGCCAGCGAGGGGCTAGCGGGAGGTCAGCAGTTCTTC,TRBD2,TRBV5-1,.,TRBJ2-1
CASSGGLNTGELFF,TGTGCCAGCAGCGGTGGACTGAACACCGGGGAGCTGTTTTTT,.,TRBV9,.,TRBJ2-2
CASSQMVQSKNSPLHF,TGCGCCAGCAGCCAGATGGTACAATCAAAAAATTCACCCCTCCACTTT,.,TRBV5-1,.,TRBJ1-6
CASSVDSYHSYNEQFF,TGTGCCAGCAGTGTCGACTCGTACCACTCCTACAATGAGCAGTTCTTC,.,TRBV6-4,.,TRBJ2-1
CASSFNNEKLFF,TGTGCCAGCAGCTTTAATAATGAAAAACTGTTTTTT,.,TRBV5-5,.,TRBJ1-4
CASSLASGGNYGYTF,TGTGCCAGCAGCTTAGCCTCAGGGGGAAACTATGGCTACACCTTC,TRBD1,TRBV7-9,.,TRBJ1-2
CASSYSSGTGTYEQYF,TGTGCCAGCAGTTACTCTTCCGGGACAGGTACCTACGAGCAGTACTTC,TRBD1,TRBV6-6,.,TRBJ2-7
CASSYSPDIYEQYF,TGTGCCAGCAGTTACTCTCCGGACATTTACGAGCAGTACTTC,.,TRBV6-6,.,TRBJ2-7
CASSPSTGVGETQYF,TGTGCCAGCAGCCCCTCGACAGGGGTGGGAGAGACCCAGTACTTC,TRBD1,TRBV7-3,.,TRBJ2-5
CASSSNPLAGGLSYEQYF,TGCGCCAGCAGCTCAAACCCCCTCGCCGGGGGTCTTTCCTACGAGCAGTACTTC,.,TRBV5-1,.,TRBJ2-7
CASSLLDSQQFF,TGTGCCAGCAGTTTGCTCGACAGCCAGCAGTTCTTC,.,TRBV28,.,TRBJ2-1
CASRPETGKPSYEQYF,TGTGCCAGCAGACCCGAGACAGGGAAACCTTCCTACGAGCAGTACTTC,TRBD1,TRBV6-6,.,TRBJ2-7
CASSLVFGTGYGYTF,TGTGCCAGCAGCTTGGTCTTTGGGACAGGCTATGGCTACACCTTC,TRBD1,TRBV5-4,.,TRBJ1-2
CASSPSDRGNQPQHF,TGTGCCAGCAGCCCCTCGGACAGGGGAAATCAGCCCCAGCATTTT,TRBD1,TRBV7-9,.,TRBJ1-5
CASSYSALGVDEQYF,TGTGCCAGCAGTTACTCGGCCCTAGGAGTAGACGAGCAGTACTTC,.,TRBV6-5,.,TRBJ2-7
CASSEGATGPYEQYF,TGTGCCAGCAGTGAAGGTGCGACAGGGCCCTACGAGCAGTACTTC,TRBD1,TRBV6-1,.,TRBJ2-7
CASSPDRVGYTF,TGTGCCAGCAGTCCCGACAGGGTCGGCTACACCTTC,TRBD1,TRBV27,once,TRBJ1-2
CATRRTGRSTEAFF,TGTGCCACCCGACGGACAGGGAGGAGCACTGAAGCTTTCTTT,TRBD1,TRBV5-6,.,TRBJ1-1
CASGLSGTGGTGELFF,TGTGCTAGTGGTTTGTCCGGGACAGGGGGCACCGGGGAGCTGTTTTTT,TRBD1,TRBV12-5,.,TRBJ2-2
CASSLALPGLYNEQFF,TGTGCCAGCAGCTTGGCCCTTCCAGGCCTCTACAATGAGCAGTTCTTC,.,TRBV5-4,.,TRBJ2-1
CASSQNRRGTEAFF,TGTGCCAGCAGCCAAAACAGGCGGGGCACTGAAGCTTTCTTT,.,TRBV14,few,TRBJ1-1
CASSVFSGSSYNEQFF,TGTGCCAGCAGTGTGTTTAGCGGAAGCTCCTACAATGAGCAGTTCTTC,.,TRBV6-1,.,TRBJ2-1
CASRRGLGGELFF,TGTGCCAGCAGGAGGGGGCTGGGCGGGGAGCTGTTTTTT,TRBD1,TRBV6-5,.,TRBJ2-2
CASSFPGLSYEQYF,TGTGCCAGCAGTTTTCCGGGACTGTCCTACGAGCAGTACTTC,.,TRBV28,once,TRBJ2-7
CASSDRAGTDTQYF,TGTGCCAGCAGTGACCGAGCGGGCACAGATACGCAGTATTTT,.,TRBV6-4,.,TRBJ2-3
CASSFAGQHGYTF,TGTGCCAGCAGCTTCGCGGGACAGCATGGCTACACCTTC,TRBD1,TRBV7-9,.,TRBJ1-2
CASSLAINEQFF,TGTGCCAGCAGCTTGGCTATCAATGAGCAGTTCTTC,.,TRBV5-6,once,TRBJ2-1
CASRSPDRGRRSNQPQHF,TGTGCCAGCAGGAGCCCGGACAGGGGGCGAAGAAGCAATCAGCCCCAGCATTTT,TRBD1,TRBV28,.,TRBJ1-5
CASSSGGLAGGLGDTQYF,TGTGCCAGCAGCTCCGGGGGACTAGCGGGAGGCCTTGGGGATACGCAGTATTTT,TRBD2,TRBV5-4,.,TRBJ2-3
CASSLAGGGNTEAFF,TGCGCCAGCAGCCTCGCCGGGGGGGGGAACACTGAAGCTTTCTTT,.,TRBV4-1,.,TRBJ1-1
CASSTTYYEQYF,TGTGCCAGCAGCACCACCTACTACGAGCAGTACTTC,.,TRBV7-9,.,TRBJ2-7
CASSAAPGTNTDTQYF,TGTGCCAGCAGTGCAGCCCCGGGGACTAACACAGATACGCAGTATTTT,TRBD2,TRBV25-1,few,TRBJ2-3
CASSLGPRTGSSGKLYNEQFF,TGTGCCAGCAGCTTAGGCCCCCGGACAGGGTCTAGCGGGAAACTTTACAATGAGCAGTTCTTC,.,TRBV7-6,.,TRBJ2-1
CASSYVVAVNTGELFF,TGTGCCAGTAGTTATGTGGTAGCGGTAAACACCGGGGAGCTGTTTTTT,.,TRBV19,.,TRBJ2-2
CASSKALSWWAYSNQPQHF,TGTGCCAGCAGCAAAGCGCTTTCTTGGTGGGCTTATAGCAATCAGCCCCAGCATTTT,.,TRBV21-1,once,TRBJ1-5
CASLNRGTAYNEQFF,TGTGCCAGCTTAAACCGCGGGACAGCCTACAATGAGCAGTTCTTC,.,TRBV28,.,TRBJ2-1
CASSFPDRGSNEKLFF,TGTGCCAGCAGTTTCCCCGACAGGGGATCCAATGAAAAACTGTTTTTT,TRBD1,TRBV28,.,TRBJ1-4
CASSLGQTSTYEQYF,TGTGCCAGCAGCTTAGGGCAGACTTCTACCTACGAGCAGTACTTC,.,TRBV7-2,few,TRBJ2-7
CASNKSGEKLFF,TGTGCCAGCAATAAGTCGGGGGAAAAACTGTTTTTT,.,TRBV28,.,TRBJ1-4